Below, 18 T cell receptor beta chains from the same sample are listed, as sequenced in a study of T cell responses to AZD1222 COVID-19 vaccine. TCRdb's copy holds only in-frame clones and misses some; the assay was immunoSEQ multiplex PCR. The data show roughly 150,000 clones, approximately 88% seen once. The specimen comprised peripheral blood, sampled on day 0 of AZD1222 vaccination. All receptors come from an adult in good health.

The chain employs TRBV2 and TRBJ2-6; TRBD1 might be the D (6 bases). CDR3 size: 12 residues. Germline values: CDR1 SNHLY, CDR2 FYNNEI. DNA for the CDR3: TGTGCAACAGGGCCTGGGGCCAACGTCCTGACTTTC. Translating it yields CATGPGANVLTF.

The chain employs TRBV29-1 and TRBJ1-2; the D is unclear. Germline assignment: CDR1 SQVTM and CDR2 ANQGSEA. V was cut by 4 bases and J by 3 bases, with 12 bases left in between. The CDR3 has 13 residues. CDR3 sequence: CSVGAEPHYGYTF. DNA of the CDR3: TGCAGCGTTGGTGCGGAGCCCCACTATGGCTACACCTTC. The full variable domain, in which reference TRBV29-1 and TRBJ1-2 provide the parts outside the CDR3, is SAVISQKPSRDICQRGTSLTIQCQVDSQVTMMFWYRQQPGQSLTLIATANQGSEATYESGFVIDKFPISRPNLTFSTLTVSNMSPEDSSIYLCSVGAEPHYGYTFGSGTRLTVV.

This chain uses TRBV19 with TRBJ1-5; D gene ambiguous. The germline V and J ends were trimmed by 3 bases and 0 bases, with 6 bases remaining between them. The CDR3 totals 14 residues. Germline V CDR1 and CDR2: LNHDA, SQIVND (reference sequence). CDR3 sequence: CASSITGSNQPQHF. The DNA of the CDR3 is TGTGCCAGTAGTATCACGGGTAGCAATCAGCCCCAGCATTTT. The full variable domain, its missing parts supplied by reference TRBV19 and TRBJ1-5, is DGGITQSPKYLFRKEGQNVTLSCEQNLNHDAMYWYRQDPGQGLRLIYYSQIVNDFQKGDIAEGYSVSREKKESFPLTVTSAQKNPTAFYLCASSITGSNQPQHFGDGTRLSIL.

This clone was found once. The V and J genes are TRBV28 and TRBJ2-3, with 9 bases that match TRBD2. The CDR3 runs 13 residues. Germline loops: CDR1 MDHEN, CDR2 SYDVKM. Unmatched junction bases numbered 2, after V lost 6 bases and J lost 4 bases. CDR3 loop: CASRLAGADTQYF. CDR3 DNA: TGTGCCAGCAGGTTAGCGGGAGCAGATACGCAGTATTTT.

With regard to this clone: Within the sample, other DNA sequences also encode this same CDR3. The chain is built from TRBV6-4 and TRBJ2-1; D might be TRBD1 (6 bases). CDR1 is MRHNA, CDR2 SNTAGT, per germline. The CDR3 consists of 13 residues. Trimming pared 3 bases from V and 4 bases from J, leaving 7 bases between. This CDR3 is CASSETGYNEQFF. CDR3 nucleotides: TGTGCCAGCAGTGAAACAGGGTACAATGAGCAGTTCTTC.

About this clone: This specimen includes other DNA sequences encoding the same CDR3. The chain carries TRBV7-9 and TRBJ1-2; no reliable D call. The CDR3 is 13 residues long. Trimming left V 3 bases short and J 4 bases short, with 9 bases between. CDR1 is SEHNR and CDR2 is FQNEAQ in the germline V gene (reference sequence). The CDR3 nucleotides are TGTGCCAGCAGCTTGGTAGCAGGCTATGGCTACACCTTC. It specifies CASSLVAGYGYTF.

The rearrangement uses TRBV29-1 and TRBJ1-1, with a tentative D call TRBD1 (6 bases). The CDR3 sequence is 13 residues long. CDR1 and CDR2 (germline): SQVTM, ANQGSEA. The V and J ends lost 7 bases and 2 bases respectively, with 14 bases between them. This CDR3 reads CSGYRAPNTEAFF. CDR3 nucleotides: TGCAGCGGATACAGGGCCCCTAACACTGAAGCTTTCTTT.

This clone was found a few times. The chain combines TRBV7-3 with TRBJ2-1; 14 nucleotides agree with TRBD2. V dropped 5 bases and J dropped 8; count of bases not matched to a gene: 8. The CDR3 is 16 residues long. Germline CDR1 SGHTA, CDR2 FQGTGA. CDR3 protein: CASSARLAGGRHEQFF. CDR3 bases: TGTGCCAGCAGCGCGCGACTAGCGGGAGGGCGCCATGAGCAGTTCTTC.

The V call is TRBV7-2, the J call TRBJ1-3; D remains unclear. There are 14 residues in the CDR3. V was clipped by 8 bases and J by 0 bases, with 11 bases between them. The germline V gene encodes CDR1 SGHTA and CDR2 FQGNSA. CDR3 residues: CASRSPSSGNTIYF. The CDR3 DNA reads as TGTGCCAGCCGTTCACCTAGCTCTGGAAACACCATATATTTT.

The rearrangement links TRBV19 to TRBJ2-7, with D tentatively TRBD1 (6 bases). The germline V gene has CDR1 LNHDA and CDR2 SQIVND (reference sequence). This CDR3 has 13 amino acids. V was cut by 3 bases and J by 6 bases, with 12 bases left in between. This CDR3 is CASSIGLQGEQYF. In DNA form, the CDR3 reads TGTGCCAGTAGTATTGGGCTACAGGGCGAGCAGTACTTC.

The V call is TRBV6-2 or TRBV6-3, the J call TRBJ2-3, with 9 bases lining up with TRBD1. This CDR3 is built from 16 residues. Germline CDR1 reads MNHEY; CDR2 reads SVGEGT. The V and J ends lost 6 bases and 6 bases, in that order; junction bases with no gene match: 13. The CDR3 coding sequence is TGTGCCAGCAGCCGAAGGACCGGGACAGGGATGGATACGCAGTATTTT. This encodes CASSRRTGTGMDTQYF.

The chain combines TRBV19 with TRBJ2-7, with 9 bases lining up with TRBD1. V lost 5 bases to trimming and J lost 2 bases; unmatched junction nucleotides: 4. The CDR3 contains 14 residues. Germline CDR1 and CDR2: LNHDA and SQIVND (reference sequence). CDR3 region: CASSPYRGPYEQYF. CDR3 nucleotide sequence: TGTGCCAGTAGTCCCTACAGGGGGCCCTACGAGCAGTACTTC.

The rearrangement links TRBV28 to TRBJ2-7; a possible D gene is TRBD2 (5 bases). Trimming cost V 4 bases and J 0 bases, with 13 bases left between them. CDR1 is MDHEN, CDR2 SYDVKM, per germline. This CDR3 spans 15 amino acids. The CDR3 here is CASSSPDGLSYEQYF. As DNA, the CDR3 is TGTGCCAGCAGTTCCCCCGACGGACTCTCCTACGAGCAGTACTTC.

This clone was counted only a few times. V is TRBV5-1 and J is TRBJ2-2; 15 bases align to TRBD2. After removal of 4 bases from V and 1 base from J, the junction contained 5 bases not matched to a gene. Germline V lookup: CDR1 SGHRS, CDR2 YFSETQ. This CDR3 region has 18 residues. This chain's CDR3 is CASSPGLAGGRNTGELFF. CDR3 DNA sequence: TGCGCCAGCAGCCCTGGACTAGCGGGAGGGAGGAACACCGGGGAGCTGTTTTTT.

The chain uses TRBV9 and TRBJ2-7, with D tentatively TRBD1 (6 bases). This CDR3 is 16 amino acids long. Germline V CDR1 and CDR2: SGDLS, YYNGEE. V lost 4 bases to trimming and J lost 3 bases, with 20 bases between them. CDR3 DNA sequence: TGTGCCAGCAGCTTGAGCTCCGGACAGAAGGTCTACGAGCAGTACTTC. Its translation: CASSLSSGQKVYEQYF.

This CDR3 reads CASSVQHKNNEQFF. In DNA, the CDR3 is TGTGCCAGTAGTGTTCAGCACAAAAACAATGAGCAGTTCTTC. The chain employs TRBV19 and TRBJ2-1; D remains unclear. CDR1 is LNHDA, CDR2 SQIVND, per germline (reference sequence). CDR3 length: 14 residues. V was cut by 5 bases and J by 5 bases, with 13 bases left in between.

V usage is TRBV14 and J usage is TRBJ2-3; D possibly corresponds to TRBD1 (6 bases). Trimming left V 1 base short and J 2 bases short, with 19 bases between. This CDR3 contains 18 residues. CDR1 is SGHDN and CDR2 is FVKESK in the germline V gene. CDR3 in amino acids: CASSQGGGRLPATDTQYF. The CDR3 nucleotides read TGTGCCAGCAGCCAAGGAGGGGGACGGCTACCGGCCACAGATACGCAGTATTTT.

Only a few counts were recorded for this clone. The chain joins TRBV11-2 to TRBJ2-1; D possibly corresponds to TRBD1 (5 bases). CDR1 is SGHAT, CDR2 FQNNGV, per germline. The CDR3 runs 12 residues. V was clipped by 6 bases and J by 7 bases, with 10 bases between them. CDR3 DNA: TGTGCCAGCAGTCCCCAGGGTAATGAGCAGTTCTTC. It yields the protein CASSPQGNEQFF.